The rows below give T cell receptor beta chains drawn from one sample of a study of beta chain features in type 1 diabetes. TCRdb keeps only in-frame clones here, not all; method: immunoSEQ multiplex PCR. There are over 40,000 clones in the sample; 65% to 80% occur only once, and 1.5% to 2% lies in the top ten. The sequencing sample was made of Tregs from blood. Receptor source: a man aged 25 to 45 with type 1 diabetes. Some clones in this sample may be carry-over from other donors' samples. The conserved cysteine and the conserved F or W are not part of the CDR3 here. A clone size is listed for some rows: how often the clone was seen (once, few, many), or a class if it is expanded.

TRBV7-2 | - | ASSLAVGAAGANVLT
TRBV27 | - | ASSRGTGVWANQPQH
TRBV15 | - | ATSREVQSAPHSGANVLT
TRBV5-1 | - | ASSLTSGVYNEQF
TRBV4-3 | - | ASSQDRAGNSPLH
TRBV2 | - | ASSGPAGIAGRTDTQY
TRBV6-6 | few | ASSTGGGNYYEQY
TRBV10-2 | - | ASRWTSATGELF
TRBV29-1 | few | SVSPGQGIDEQY
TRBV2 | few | ASSPRGQETQY
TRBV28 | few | ASRILTGGGYEQY
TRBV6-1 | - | ASGMVLITYEQY
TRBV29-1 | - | SVERGAEETQY
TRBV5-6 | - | ASSPQGRHRDTQY
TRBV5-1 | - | ASSLVAGGYNEQF
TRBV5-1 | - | ASSLRGLNNSPLH
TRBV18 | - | ASSPDYEVEGGYT
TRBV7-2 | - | ASSLNRGGEQY
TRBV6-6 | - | ASSYEAMDYEQY
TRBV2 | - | ASRARPYNEQF
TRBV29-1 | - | SVGRGPGEKLF
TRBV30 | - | AWSVYRTGAYEQY
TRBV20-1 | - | SASTGYGYT
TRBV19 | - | ASGTSTDTQY
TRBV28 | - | ASSFRQPGRNEQF
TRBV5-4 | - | ASSSGLYTDTQY
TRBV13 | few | ASSLRTGEDNEQF
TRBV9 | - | ASSQGGNYAGGRYNEQF
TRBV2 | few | ASQKENANTGELF
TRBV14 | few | ASSPWTGGRNEQF
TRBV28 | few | ASSLRPYGGNQPQH
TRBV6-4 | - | ASTPDRLFH
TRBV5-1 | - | ASSLSYSGNTIY
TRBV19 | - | ASNAGDTGELF
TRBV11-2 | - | ASSPSGTLMRDTQY
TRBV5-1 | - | ASSLNPGTQY
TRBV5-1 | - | ASSSAGTGWSPLH
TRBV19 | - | ASSSRQGLGEAF
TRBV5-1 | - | ASSSGEWSNSPLH
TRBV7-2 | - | ASSQTTAPYYEQY
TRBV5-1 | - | ASSSGTASGNTIY
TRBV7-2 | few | ASSLAGPTSYEQY
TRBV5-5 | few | ASGPGTRRYEQY
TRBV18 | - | ASSPLNGEAF
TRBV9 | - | ASSLQEGGFQETQY
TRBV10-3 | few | AIGHIDTEAF
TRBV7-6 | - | ASSFLSGDNSPLH
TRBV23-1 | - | ASSRGNRLGSSYEQY
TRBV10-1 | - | ASRMGSSRDTQY
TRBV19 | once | ASSSRGAGGGETQY
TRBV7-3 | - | ASRKQELATGELF
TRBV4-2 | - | ASSPRDRRVVGGEQY
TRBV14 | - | ASSAQGYTEAF
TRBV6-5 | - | ASSIRGRGGYT